What follows are 3 T cell receptor beta chains derived from one specimen sequenced in a study of T cell responses to AZD1222 COVID-19 vaccine (dated by TCRdb to the early 2020s). Preparation of the library involved the immunoSEQ multiplex PCR assay. The clones in this table, taken by TCRdb from immuneACCESS, are in-frame only. Not every clone is retained; where verified, under half of the shortfall comes from an unresolved V gene, and the cause of the rest is unknown. The sample profile shows approximately 70,000 clones; around 82% of them were found once. The leading ten clones occupy about 5.6% of the sample. The time point label on this specimen signifies: baseline before first vaccination. The sample here was peripheral blood, taken on day 0 of AZD1222 vaccination. Every receptor here comes from an adult in good health.

This clone was seen more than once but under ten times. This chain joins TRBV7-2 and TRBJ2-2; 7 bases agree with TRBD2. The junction had 4 bases not matched to a gene; V was cut back by 3 bases and J by 3 bases. CDR3 length: 15 residues. Germline V CDR1 and CDR2: SGHTA, FQGNSA. CDR3 nucleotides: TGTGCCAGCAGCTTGGGGGACTACCACACCGGGGAGCTGTTTTTT. It encodes CASSLGDYHTGELFF.

The CDR3 loop reads CASSLRLNGINTEAFF. CDR3 nucleotide sequence: TGTGCCAGCAGCCTTCGGTTAAATGGGATCAACACTGAAGCTTTCTTT. The rearrangement links TRBV5-4 to TRBJ1-1; D gene unclear. The CDR3 runs 16 residues. Trimming left V 4 bases short and J 2 bases short, with 18 bases between. Germline V gives CDR1 SGHNT, CDR2 YYREEE (reference sequence).

CDR3 loop: CASSRTGWGNTEAFF. The DNA of the CDR3 is TGTGCCAGCAGCCGAACCGGGTGGGGGAACACTGAAGCTTTCTTT. The J gene is TRBJ1-1, the V gene TRBV13; D ambiguous. The V end was cut by 5 bases, the J end by 1 base, with 14 bases between. Germline assignment: CDR1 PRHDT and CDR2 FYEKMQ (reference sequence). The CDR3 consists of 15 residues.